This TCR beta chain appears in the sequencing data of a study of human T cells and chemical hapten exposure. Study background: Diphenylcyclopropenone, dosed weekly to the scalp, was given to patients throughout the approximately 25-week study. TCR yields per sample varied, mainly owing to small pooled library volume differences.

Regarding the study as a whole: TCRs exceeding a frequency of 1 in 1000 stayed unchanged under DPC sensitization.

CDR3 length equals 14 residues. Trimming removed 6 bases from V and 1 base from J, with 10 bases in between. As concerns this clonotype: The antigen remains undetermined.

Time point indicated: patch test 3, about 24 weeks after DPC sensitization. Treatment denoted: therapeutic diphenylcyclopropenone sensitization with weekly scalp DPC. Before extraction, the whole blood was not fractionated, and total RNA was taken from it. TCRdb independently ran MiXCR on the RACE reads; one entry per CDR3 protein. Of more than 150,000 distinct CDR3 sequences in the sample, roughly a quarter were seen once. The specimen comprised whole blood, sampled in connection with sensitization to the hapten diphenylcyclopropenone (DPC). V is TRBV12-3 or TRBV12-4 and J is TRBJ2-4, with D perhaps TRBD2 (5 bases). The receptor comes from a woman in her thirties or forties with alopecia areata. Some clones in this sample may be carry-over from other donors' samples. CDR3 amino acids: CASRARGAKNIQYF. CDR3 nucleotide sequence: TGTGCCAGCAGGGCCCGAGGGGCCAAAAACATTCAGTACTTC.